Listed below are T cell receptor beta chains from one sample, sequenced in a study of T cell repertoires in cytomegalovirus infection. TCRdb fed the reads into MiXCR, producing one record per CDR3 protein. The sample records approximately 500,000 distinct CDR3 sequences, more than 20% being singletons. The material sequenced was PBMCs. The receptors here all came from a human donor in good health (CMV status not recorded). Some clones in this sample may be carry-over from other donors' samples. The CDR3 runs from the conserved cysteine through the conserved F or W. The order of the fields is clone size, V gene, J gene, D gene, CDR3 protein, CDR3 DNA. D genes are given only for firm matches. Expanded clones are given a class, and other clones once, few, many or no size at all.

size: many; V: TRBV19; J: TRBJ2-2; D: -; CDR3: CASRVGLDTGELFF; DNA: TGTGCCAGTAGGGTGGGCTTGGACACCGGGGAGCTGTTTTTT
size: few; V: TRBV12-3/TRBV12-4; J: TRBJ1-6; D: TRBD1; CDR3: CASRQGVNSPLHF; DNA: TGTGCCAGCAGGCAGGGGGTAAATTCACCCCTCCACTTT
size: many; V: TRBV28; J: TRBJ1-5; D: -; CDR3: CASSMSSSSNQPQHF; DNA: TGTGCCAGCAGTATGTCATCCTCGAGCAATCAGCCCCAGCATTTT
size: few; V: TRBV5-5; J: TRBJ1-3; D: -; CDR3: CASSEVGISGNTIYF; DNA: TGTGCCAGCAGCGAGGTGGGGATCTCTGGAAACACCATATATTTT
size: few; V: TRBV29-1; J: TRBJ1-2; D: TRBD1; CDR3: CSVGWGQGRFGYTF; DNA: TGCAGCGTTGGATGGGGACAGGGAAGATTTGGCTACACCTTC
size: many; V: TRBV7-6; J: TRBJ2-1; D: TRBD2; CDR3: CASSTQRGYNEQFF; DNA: TGTGCCAGCAGCACTCAGCGGGGGTACAATGAGCAGTTCTTC
size: few; V: TRBV5-6; J: TRBJ2-1; D: TRBD2; CDR3: CASSWTSGSSYNEQFF; DNA: TGTGCCAGCAGCTGGACTAGCGGGAGCTCCTACAATGAGCAGTTCTTC
size: -; V: TRBV4-1; J: TRBJ2-1; D: -; CDR3: CASSQVGSSYNEQFF; DNA: TGCGCCAGCAGCCAAGTGGGCAGCTCCTACAATGAGCAGTTCTTC
size: many; V: TRBV11-3; J: TRBJ2-3; D: TRBD2; CDR3: CASSLGSGNTDTQYF; DNA: TGTGCCAGCAGCTTAGGAAGCGGGAACACAGATACGCAGTATTTT
size: -; V: TRBV5-1; J: TRBJ1-2; D: -; CDR3: CASSPKESGYGYTF; DNA: TGCGCCAGCAGCCCAAAGGAGAGCGGCTATGGCTACACCTTC
size: many; V: TRBV7-2; J: TRBJ1-1; D: TRBD1; CDR3: CASSFPRGRGLTEAFF; DNA: TGTGCCAGCAGCTTCCCAAGGGGGCGCGGGCTCACTGAAGCTTTCTTT
size: few; V: TRBV18; J: TRBJ1-4; D: -; CDR3: CASSPGQEGEKLFF; DNA: TGTGCCAGCTCACCGGGACAAGAGGGTGAAAAACTGTTTTTT
size: -; V: TRBV7-3; J: TRBJ1-5; D: -; CDR3: CASGGMGNQPQHF; DNA: TGTGCCAGCGGGGGTATGGGCAATCAGCCCCAGCATTTT
size: few; V: TRBV6-2/TRBV6-3; J: TRBJ2-3; D: -; CDR3: CASSYTAGTNAGDTQYF; DNA: TGTGCCAGCAGTTATACCGCAGGGACAAACGCGGGAGATACGCAGTATTTT
size: many; V: TRBV7-8; J: TRBJ2-1; D: TRBD2; CDR3: CASSFRASGTIYNEQFF; DNA: TGTGCCAGCAGCTTCCGAGCTAGCGGGACGATTTACAATGAGCAGTTCTTC
size: many; V: TRBV7-2; J: TRBJ1-4; D: TRBD1; CDR3: CASSSRGGQGLNEKLFF; DNA: TGTGCCAGCAGCTCTAGAGGGGGACAGGGCCTTAATGAAAAACTGTTTTTT
size: once; V: TRBV20-1; J: TRBJ2-1; D: -; CDR3: CSGEAAGVNEQFF; DNA: TGCAGCGGAGAGGCTGCAGGTGTGAATGAGCAGTTCTTC
size: many; V: TRBV7-2; J: TRBJ2-7; D: TRBD2; CDR3: CASRQGLAGSYEQYF; DNA: TGTGCCAGCCGTCAGGGACTAGCGGGATCCTACGAGCAGTACTTC
size: -; V: TRBV7-2; J: TRBJ2-5; D: TRBD1; CDR3: CASSSRTGTGETQYF; DNA: TGTGCCAGCAGCTCCAGGACAGGGACTGGGGAGACCCAGTACTTC
size: -; V: TRBV30; J: TRBJ1-1; D: TRBD1; CDR3: CAWRDRKHPEAFF; DNA: TGTGCCTGGAGGGACAGGAAACACCCTGAAGCTTTCTTT
size: few; V: TRBV29-1; J: TRBJ2-5; D: -; CDR3: CSVDGAGQGYQETQYF; DNA: TGCAGCGTTGACGGCGCAGGCCAGGGGTACCAAGAGACCCAGTACTTC
size: -; V: TRBV18; J: TRBJ1-1; D: TRBD1; CDR3: CASSPGTGADTEAFF; DNA: TGTGCCAGCTCACCCGGGACAGGGGCAGACACTGAAGCTTTCTTT
size: -; V: TRBV29-1; J: TRBJ1-6; D: TRBD1; CDR3: CSAGQGRGVDNSPLHF; DNA: TGCAGCGCGGGACAGGGGAGGGGGGTCGATAATTCACCCCTCCACTTT
size: many; V: TRBV7-2; J: TRBJ2-5; D: -; CDR3: CASRLQRSTETQYF; DNA: TGTGCCAGCAGATTACAACGGTCAACGGAGACCCAGTACTTC
size: many; V: TRBV7-2; J: TRBJ2-5; D: TRBD2; CDR3: CASSETSGRIRETQYF; DNA: TGTGCCAGCAGCGAAACTAGCGGGAGGATTCGAGAGACCCAGTACTTC
size: -; V: TRBV7-8; J: TRBJ2-1; D: TRBD2; CDR3: CASSSYRDYSYNEQFF; DNA: TGTGCCAGCAGCTCTTACCGGGACTACTCCTACAATGAGCAGTTCTTC
size: few; V: TRBV30; J: TRBJ1-1; D: TRBD1; CDR3: CAWSARDRGRTEAFF; DNA: TGTGCCTGGAGTGCCCGGGACAGGGGGCGAACTGAAGCTTTCTTT
size: -; V: TRBV6-6; J: TRBJ2-1; D: -; CDR3: CASSYSRAGPQDEQFF; DNA: TGTGCCAGCAGTTACTCGAGAGCGGGCCCCCAGGATGAGCAGTTCTTC
size: -; V: TRBV6-2/TRBV6-3; J: TRBJ1-1; D: -; CDR3: CASSFLGLNTEAFF; DNA: TGTGCCAGCAGTTTCCTAGGACTGAACACTGAAGCTTTCTTT
size: -; V: TRBV15; J: TRBJ1-1; D: -; CDR3: CATSRSPLGTEAFF; DNA: TGTGCCACCAGCAGATCCCCTTTGGGCACTGAAGCTTTCTTT
size: many; V: TRBV7-8; J: TRBJ2-1; D: TRBD2; CDR3: CASSTWAAGGNEQFF; DNA: TGTGCCAGCAGCACCTGGGCCGCGGGAGGTAATGAGCAGTTCTTC
size: -; V: TRBV20-1; J: TRBJ2-5; D: -; CDR3: CSAPDSPRQTQYF; DNA: TGCAGTGCTCCAGACAGCCCAAGACAGACCCAGTACTTC
size: many; V: TRBV7-6; J: TRBJ2-2; D: -; CDR3: CASSPTGPNGELFF; DNA: TGTGCCAGCAGCCCAACGGGTCCGAACGGGGAGCTGTTTTTT
size: -; V: TRBV28; J: TRBJ2-4; D: -; CDR3: CASSSPGGRKNIQYF; DNA: TGTGCCAGCAGTTCACCTGGAGGGAGAAAAAACATTCAGTACTTC
size: -; V: TRBV27; J: TRBJ1-6; D: -; CDR3: CASSLSTGVYYNSPLHF; DNA: TGTGCCAGCAGTTTATCCACAGGCGTATACTATAATTCACCCCTCCACTTT
size: many; V: TRBV7-2; J: TRBJ2-1; D: -; CDR3: CASSLDRAVRNEQFF; DNA: TGTGCCAGCAGCTTAGACAGGGCGGTAAGGAATGAGCAGTTCTTC